The 2 T cell receptor beta chains below were found in one sample sequenced in a study of T cells expressing NK-cell markers. TCRdb reprocessed the 5' RACE reads and stores each CDR3 protein as one record, lacking DNA. The specimen's table records a few hundred thousand distinct CDR3 sequences. The specimen sequenced was blood T cells: a sorted CD56 or NKG2C T cell subset, CD4+ or CD8+ T cells, or bulk PBMC T cells (not recorded which). These receptors were collected from a man aged 18 to 69 in good health.

The genes are TRBV12-3 or TRBV12-4 and TRBJ2-2; the D call of TRBD1 rests on TCRdb alone, since no DNA is present to check it. This CDR3 is 14 amino acids long. The CDR3 sequence: CASRYRINTGELFF.

The chain has TRBV20-1 and TRBJ1-6; there is no DNA to check the TCRdb D call of TRBD1. CDR1 is DFQATT, CDR2 SNEGSKA, per germline (reference sequence). The CDR3 extends over 19 amino acids. The CDR3 loop reads CSARDLLAWGAILDSPLHF.